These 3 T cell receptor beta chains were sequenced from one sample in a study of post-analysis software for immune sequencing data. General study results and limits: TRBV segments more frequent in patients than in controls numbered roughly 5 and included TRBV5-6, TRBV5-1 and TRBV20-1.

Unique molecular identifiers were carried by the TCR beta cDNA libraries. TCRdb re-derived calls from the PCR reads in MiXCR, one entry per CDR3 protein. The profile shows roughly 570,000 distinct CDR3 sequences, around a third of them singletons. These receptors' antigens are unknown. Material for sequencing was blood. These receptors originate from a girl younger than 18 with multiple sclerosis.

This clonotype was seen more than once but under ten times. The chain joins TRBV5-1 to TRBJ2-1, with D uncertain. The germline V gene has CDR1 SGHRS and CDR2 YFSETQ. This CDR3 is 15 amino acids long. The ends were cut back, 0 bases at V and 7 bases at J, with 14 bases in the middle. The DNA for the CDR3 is TGCGCCAGCAGCTTGGTTTCAGGCCCTAGGAATGAGCAGTTCTTC. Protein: CASSLVSGPRNEQFF.

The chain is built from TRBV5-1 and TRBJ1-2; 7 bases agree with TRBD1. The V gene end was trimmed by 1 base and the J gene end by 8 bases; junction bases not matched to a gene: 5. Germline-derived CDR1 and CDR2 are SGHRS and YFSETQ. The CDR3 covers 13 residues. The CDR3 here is CASSLTGELGYTF. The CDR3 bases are TGCGCCAGCAGCTTGACAGGGGAATTGGGCTACACCTTC.

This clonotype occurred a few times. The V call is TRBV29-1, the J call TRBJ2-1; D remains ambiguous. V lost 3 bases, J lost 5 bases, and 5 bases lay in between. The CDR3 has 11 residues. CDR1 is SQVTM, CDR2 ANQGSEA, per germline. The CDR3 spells CSVEGHNEQFF. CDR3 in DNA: TGCAGCGTTGAGGGCCACAATGAGCAGTTCTTC.